A selection of T cell receptor beta chains follows, all from one sample in a study of radiotherapy plus CTLA-4 blockade in lung cancer. Assay used: immunoSEQ multiplex PCR; TCRdb lists only in-frame clones, some missing. The profile shows approximately 77,000 clones, approximately 80% of them singletons. The sequencing here drew on peripheral blood, taken from a patient treated with radiotherapy plus ipilimumab. Receptor source: a human donor with non-small cell lung cancer who had stable disease on radiotherapy plus ipilimumab. CDR3s include the opening cysteine and the closing phenylalanine or tryptophan. Fields, in order: clone size, CDR3 length, D gene, V gene, J gene, CDR3 DNA, CDR3 protein. A D gene is named only where the DNA matches it firmly. The size field is filled for only some rows; it gives once, few, many or a size class.

.	13	.	TRBV28	TRBJ1-5	TGTGCCAGCAGTCATGGGTCGGGACAGCCCCAGCATTTT	CASSHGSGQPQHF
.	17	TRBD2	TRBV9	TRBJ2-3	TGTGCCAGCAGCGTAGCTCGGCTAGCGGGAGGCGCAGATACGCAGTATTTT	CASSVARLAGGADTQYF
few	13	.	TRBV28	TRBJ1-2	TGTGCCAGCAGTTCTACAGGGATTTATGGCTACACCTTC	CASSSTGIYGYTF
.	13	TRBD2	TRBV28	TRBJ2-2	TGTGCCGCGGGGGGCAGAGCCACCGGGGAGCTGTTTTTT	CAAGGRATGELFF
.	14	TRBD1	TRBV7-3	TRBJ1-1	TGTGCCAGCAGCGACAGGGAGGAAAACACTGAAGCTTTCTTT	CASSDREENTEAFF
.	14	.	TRBV7-8	TRBJ1-5	TGTGCCAGCAGTCGTGGAGAGGGGAATCAGCCCCAGCATTTT	CASSRGEGNQPQHF
.	15	.	TRBV6-6	TRBJ2-2	TGTGCCAGCACCTACGAGGGGCTGGACACCGGGGAGCTGTTTTTT	CASTYEGLDTGELFF
.	11	.	TRBV6-5	TRBJ1-2	TGTGCCAGCAGTTCGGCTGATGGCTACACCTTC	CASSSADGYTF
.	14	.	TRBV7-3	TRBJ2-3	TGTGCCAGCAGCTCCAATCCCGGAGGAGATACGCAGTATTTT	CASSSNPGGDTQYF
.	13	.	TRBV18	TRBJ1-2	TGTGCCAGCTCACCAGAGTCCATAAACGGCTACACCTTC	CASSPESINGYTF
.	13	.	TRBV25-1	TRBJ2-3	TGTGCCAGCATCGGGGTCGGGGCGGATACGCAGTATTTT	CASIGVGADTQYF
once	13	.	TRBV2	TRBJ2-7	TGTGCCAGCAGTGAAGCGCCCACCTTCGAGCAGTACTTC	CASSEAPTFEQYF
.	11	.	TRBV7-9	TRBJ2-5	TGTGCCAGCAGCTTAGTAGAGACCCAGTACTTC	CASSLVETQYF
.	16	.	TRBV5-1	TRBJ2-2	TGCGCCAGCTGCAGGGCCTTCGGGCTGAACGCCGGGGAGCTGTTTTTT	CASCRAFGLNAGELFF
.	15	.	TRBV6-1	TRBJ1-2	TGTGCCAGCAGTGAAGGGACGGGGGGGTACTATGGCTACACCTTC	CASSEGTGGYYGYTF
.	19	.	TRBV13	TRBJ1-3	TGTGCCAGCAGCTTCTATCACGACACCCAAAGACCCTCTGGAAACACCATATATTTT	CASSFYHDTQRPSGNTIYF
.	16	TRBD2	TRBV7-3	TRBJ2-6	TGTGCCAGCAGCCCCCGGGGAGGGACCGGGGCCAACGTCCTGACTTTC	CASSPRGGTGANVLTF
.	13	.	TRBV9	TRBJ1-3	TGTGCCAGCAGCGCCACAGGGACGAACACCATATATTTT	CASSATGTNTIYF
.	15	TRBD1	TRBV28	TRBJ2-1	TGTGCCAGCAGTGAACCGGGACAGGGAAAGGATGAGCAGTTCTTC	CASSEPGQGKDEQFF
few	11	.	TRBV28	TRBJ1-2	TGTGCCACACAGGAGAACTATGGCTACACCTTC	CATQENYGYTF
.	17	.	TRBV12-1	TRBJ2-5	TGTGCCAGCAGCGCCAGAGCAGCGGGAGCCCTCGGAGAGACCCAGTACTTC	CASSARAAGALGETQYF
once	16	TRBD2	TRBV11-2	TRBJ2-7	TGTGCCAGCAGCTTAGTCGACGGGACTAGCGCGAACGAGCAGTACTTC	CASSLVDGTSANEQYF
.	11	.	TRBV30	TRBJ2-1	TGTGCCTGGGAAAGGGTGAATGAGCAGTTCTTC	CAWERVNEQFF
.	12	.	TRBV30	TRBJ2-5	TGTGCCTGGAGCGGGTCCCAAGAGACCCAGTACTTC	CAWSGSQETQYF
.	13	.	TRBV11-3	TRBJ2-1	TGTGCCAGCAGCTTAAATGGTAGAAATGAGCAGTTCTTC	CASSLNGRNEQFF
.	13	TRBD1	TRBV7-8	TRBJ1-5	TGTGCCAGCAGCCAGACAGGGGATCAGCCCCAGCATTTT	CASSQTGDQPQHF
.	15	.	TRBV6-5	TRBJ1-6	TGTGCCAGCAGTTATAGGGACGGCGTCCATTCACCCCTCCACTTT	CASSYRDGVHSPLHF
.	13	.	TRBV6-5	TRBJ2-1	TGTGCCACCGGCCTGACTAGAGGAAATGAGCAGTTCTTC	CATGLTRGNEQFF
.	15	.	TRBV4-2	TRBJ2-5	TGTGCCAGCAGCTCAACCACAGGGACGGGAGAGACCCAGTACTTC	CASSSTTGTGETQYF
.	13	.	TRBV7-8	TRBJ2-7	TGTGCCAGCAGCTTAAAGCCCGACAACGAGCAGTACTTC	CASSLKPDNEQYF
.	13	.	TRBV9	TRBJ1-5	TGTGCCAGCAGCGTAGTTGGCAATCAGCCCCAGCATTTT	CASSVVGNQPQHF
.	15	.	TRBV9	TRBJ2-7	TGTGCCAGCAGCGTACGCGGGGACGGGCTGGGGGAGCAGTACTTC	CASSVRGDGLGEQYF
.	15	.	TRBV6-1	TRBJ1-2	TGTGCCAGCACCAAGACAGGAGAGTCCCTTCGTGGCTACACCTTC	CASTKTGESLRGYTF
few	15	TRBD1	TRBV7-9	TRBJ2-1	TGTGCCAGCAGCCCCGACAGGGGAGCCTACAATGAGCAGTTCTTC	CASSPDRGAYNEQFF
.	18	.	TRBV9	TRBJ2-2	TGTGCCAGCAGCCCTGGTTCCGTTGGGGATTTAGACCGCGGGGAGCTGTTTTTT	CASSPGSVGDLDRGELFF
.	14	.	TRBV27	TRBJ1-5	TGTGCCAGCAGTTCCTCCAGGATCCCCGGGCCCCAGCATTTT	CASSSSRIPGPQHF
.	14	TRBD1	TRBV2	TRBJ1-5	TGTGCCAGCAGCACCGGGACAGGGCATCAGCCCCAGCATTTT	CASSTGTGHQPQHF
.	12	.	TRBV6-6	TRBJ2-7	TGTGCCAGCAGTTACTCCCTATACGAGCAGTACTTC	CASSYSLYEQYF
.	12	.	TRBV2	TRBJ1-4	TGTGCCAGCATTGGAGTAGATGAAAAACTGTTTTTT	CASIGVDEKLFF
once	15	TRBD2	TRBV7-3	TRBJ2-7	TGTGCCAGCAGCTATGCGGGAGGGTTGTCCTACGAGCAGTACTTC	CASSYAGGLSYEQYF
.	14	.	TRBV28	TRBJ2-5	TGTGCCAGCAGCCAACCCCTGACAGCAGAGACCCAGTACTTC	CASSQPLTAETQYF
.	14	TRBD1	TRBV7-8	TRBJ2-1	TGTGCCAGCAGCCAACAGGGGACGTCGGATGAGCAGTTCTTC	CASSQQGTSDEQFF
few	14	TRBD1	TRBV5-1	TRBJ1-4	TGCGCCAGCAGCTTGGGTGACAGGGATGAAAAACTGTTTTTT	CASSLGDRDEKLFF
.	15	.	TRBV16	TRBJ1-2	TGTGCCAGCAGCCAATCGGTGGGGGGTAACTATGGCTACACCTTC	CASSQSVGGNYGYTF
.	12	TRBD2	TRBV7-2	TRBJ2-2	TGTGCCAGCCGGGGGGGCACCGGGGAGCTGTTTTTT	CASRGGTGELFF
.	15	TRBD1	TRBV7-9	TRBJ2-3	TGTGCCAGCAGCTTATCTGGACAGGCGGGAGATACGCAGTATTTT	CASSLSGQAGDTQYF
.	17	.	TRBV7-9	TRBJ1-2	TGTGCCAGCATCCCAATGGGGTCCGCCCTAGATTCGACTGGCTACACCTTC	CASIPMGSALDSTGYTF
.	13	.	TRBV6-1	TRBJ1-6	TGTGCCAGCCGGGGACAAGAAAATTCACCCCTCCACTTT	CASRGQENSPLHF
.	16	.	TRBV10-1	TRBJ1-3	TGCGCCAGCAGTGAGTCGGGTCCCCGCTCTGGAAACACCATATATTTT	CASSESGPRSGNTIYF
.	17	TRBD1	TRBV5-1	TRBJ1-2	TGCGCCAGCAGCTTTACAGCCGGGACAGGGGGGAGCTATGGCTACACCTTC	CASSFTAGTGGSYGYTF
.	15	TRBD1	TRBV27	TRBJ2-3	TGTGCCAGCAGTCCCCGACAGGGCTTCACAGATACGCAGTATTTT	CASSPRQGFTDTQYF
.	17	TRBD2	TRBV4-1	TRBJ2-3	TGCGCCAGCAGCCTGACTAGCGGGGGAGATCGGACAGATACGCAGTATTTT	CASSLTSGGDRTDTQYF
once	18	.	TRBV11-3	TRBJ2-7	TGTGCCAGCAGCCCAAACCGGGACCTAGATCTAAGCTCCTACGAGCAGTACTTC	CASSPNRDLDLSSYEQYF
.	14	TRBD2	TRBV7-9	TRBJ2-7	TGTGCCAGCAGCTTGCGGGGGGGTGTCAACGAGCAGTACTTC	CASSLRGGVNEQYF
.	14	TRBD1	TRBV7-9	TRBJ1-1	TGTGCCAGCAGCTCTGGGACAGGGGACACTGAAGCTTTCTTT	CASSSGTGDTEAFF